The 16 T cell receptor beta chains below all came from one sample that was sequenced in a study of blood T cell repertoires in COVID-19. Profiling relied on immunoSEQ multiplex PCR, and the TCRdb table lists in-frame clones only, not all of them. The table lists 320,000 or so clones, over 80% of them singletons, with around 5% in the top ten. The material sequenced was PBMCs or T cells enriched from blood (not recorded which). The receptors were gathered from a man aged 25 to 40 who had recovered from COVID-19.

The rearrangement links TRBV25-1 to TRBJ2-3; 13 positions agree with TRBD2. This CDR3 is 17 amino acids long. Germline trimming cut 4 bases from V and 5 bases from J; bases unmatched to any gene: 9. Germline values: CDR1 MGHDK, CDR2 SYGVNS. The CDR3: CASSAPGLAGRRDTQYF. The CDR3 region has the DNA TGTGCCAGCAGTGCCCCGGGACTAGCGGGGCGAAGAGATACGCAGTATTTT.

The rearrangement joins TRBV5-1 to TRBJ2-1; tentatively, D is TRBD1 (6 bases). V lost 0 bases, J lost 6 bases, and 10 bases lay in between. The CDR3 runs to 14 residues. Germline V gene data show CDR1 as SGHRS and CDR2 as YFSETQ. The CDR3 loop is CASSLVGGVNEQFF. The CDR3 DNA is TGCGCCAGCAGCTTGGTAGGGGGTGTCAATGAGCAGTTCTTC. The full variable domain, in which reference TRBV5-1 and TRBJ2-1 provide the parts outside the CDR3, is KAGVTQTPRYLIKTRGQQVTLSCSPISGHRSVSWYQQTPGQGLQFLFEYFSETQRNKGNFPGRFSGRQFSNSRSEMNVSTLELGDSALYLCASSLVGGVNEQFFGPGTRLTVL.

The rearrangement joins TRBV28 to TRBJ2-7; D is uncertain. This CDR3 has 14 residues. V was pared by 3 bases and J by 9 bases, with 18 bases between. From germline, CDR1 is MDHEN and CDR2 SYDVKM. CDR3 sequence: CASSLGTYRDGQYF. The DNA of the CDR3 is TGTGCCAGCAGTTTGGGCACATACCGAGACGGGCAGTACTTC.

About this clone itself: Other DNA sequences in the sample encode the same CDR3. This chain uses TRBV7-3 with TRBJ2-7, with TRBD1 as a possible D gene (6 bases). The V end was cut by 2 bases, the J end by 3 bases, with 8 bases between. This CDR3 has 13 amino acids. In germline, CDR1 is SGHTA, CDR2 FQGTGA. CDR3: CASSLGTNYEQYF. CDR3 coding DNA: TGTGCCAGCAGCTTAGGGACAAACTACGAGCAGTACTTC. Looking up the rest from reference TRBV7-3 and TRBJ2-7 gives the full variable domain: GAGVSQTPSNKVTEKGKYVELRCDPISGHTALYWYRQSLGQGPEFLIYFQGTGAADDSGLPNDRFFAVRPEGSVSTLKIQRTERGDSAVYLCASSLGTNYEQYFGPGTRLTVT.

The CDR3 DNA reads as TGTGCCAGCAGCGTTCCGACAGGGCTGAACACTGAAGCTTTCTTT. As protein: CASSVPTGLNTEAFF. The chain links TRBV9 to TRBJ1-1; 7 positions agree with TRBD1. This CDR3 contains 15 residues. Germline assignment: CDR1 SGDLS and CDR2 YYNGEE. V lost 2 bases and J lost 0; bases outside the gene matches: 4.

CDR3 amino acids: CASSSVAGGPPEQFF. Here the CDR3 DNA reads TGCGCCAGCAGCTCGGTAGCGGGGGGGCCACCTGAGCAGTTCTTC. The rearrangement joins TRBV5-1 to TRBJ2-1, with 11 bases lining up with TRBD2. Per germline, CDR1 SGHRS and CDR2 YFSETQ. V lost 3 bases to trimming and J lost 9 bases; unmatched junction nucleotides: 8. CDR3 length: 15 residues.

The chain carries TRBV24-1 and TRBJ2-3; TRBD1 aligns across 7 bases. The V and J ends lost 4 bases and 0 bases, in that order; junction bases with no gene match: 6. The CDR3 has 16 residues. Germline lookup yields CDR1 KGHDR and CDR2 SFDVKD. This chain's CDR3 is CATSDLNRGSTDTQYF. CDR3 nucleotides: TGTGCCACCAGTGACCTAAACAGGGGAAGCACAGATACGCAGTATTTT.

V gene TRBV5-1 combines with J gene TRBJ2-3, with a tentative D call TRBD1 (6 bases). Germline CDR1 reads SGHRS; CDR2 reads YFSETQ. The CDR3 runs to 16 residues. Between the trimmed V and J ends, which lost 9 bases and 0 bases, there was a span of 20 bases. The CDR3 loop reads CATYVGTSTSTDTQYF. In DNA, the CDR3 is TGCGCCACCTACGTTGGGACATCGACCAGCACAGATACGCAGTATTTT.

V is TRBV9 and J is TRBJ2-5; the D is unclear. The CDR3 runs 13 residues. Deletions cut 0 bases from V and 2 bases from J, with 5 bases between. The germline CDR1 and CDR2 sequences are SGDLS and YYNGEE. The CDR3 loop is CASSVDKQETQYF. Written as DNA, the CDR3 is TGTGCCAGCAGCGTAGACAAACAAGAGACCCAGTACTTC.

The chain combines TRBV28 with TRBJ1-2, with D unclear. This CDR3 comprises 14 residues. The V gene lost 3 bases and the J gene lost 6 bases, with 14 bases spanning the gap. Germline-derived CDR1 and CDR2 are MDHEN and SYDVKM. CDR3 DNA: TGTGCCAGCAGTTTCCTTCCGGAGCTCGATGGCTACACCTTC. Protein sequence: CASSFLPELDGYTF.

V is TRBV18 and J is TRBJ2-3; a possible D gene is TRBD1 (5 bases). Germline values: CDR1 KGHSH, CDR2 LQKENI. V was cut by 3 bases and J by 6 bases, with 13 bases left in between. This CDR3 comprises 14 residues. The chain's CDR3 is CASSPPPGRDTQYF. The CDR3 nucleotides are TGTGCCAGCTCACCCCCCCCAGGGCGCGATACGCAGTATTTT. Looking up the rest from reference TRBV18 and TRBJ2-3 gives the full variable domain: NAGVMQNPRHLVRRRGQEARLRCSPMKGHSHVYWYRQLPEEGLKFMVYLQKENIIDESGMPKERFSAEFPKEGPSILRIQQVVRGDSAAYFCASSPPPGRDTQYFGPGTRLTVL.

The V and J genes are TRBV27 and TRBJ2-7; 8 bases are shared with TRBD1. CDR1 and CDR2 (germline): MNHEY, SMNVEV (reference sequence). The CDR3 runs to 13 residues. The V and J ends lost 6 bases and 9 bases, in that order; junction bases with no gene match: 10. CDR3 residues: CASSSHTGGRQYF. The CDR3 nucleotides are TGTGCCAGCAGCTCCCATACAGGGGGAAGGCAGTACTTC.

This clone was seen a single time. V is TRBV7-2 and J is TRBJ2-1, with D perhaps matching TRBD2 (7 bases). The V and J ends lost 5 bases and 7 bases respectively, with 18 bases between them. The CDR3 runs to 15 residues. The germline V gene has CDR1 SGHTA and CDR2 FQGNSA. The CDR3 loop is CASSEQPRGLNEQFF. The CDR3 bases are TGTGCCAGCAGCGAACAGCCGCGGGGGCTGAATGAGCAGTTCTTC.

The chain is built from TRBV6-6 and TRBJ1-2; possible D gene TRBD1, 5 bases. The germline gives CDR1 MNHNY, CDR2 SVGAGI (reference sequence). The V end lost 5 bases, the J end lost 2 bases, and 12 bases lay between the germline ends. The CDR3 is made up of 14 amino acids. CDR3 region: CASSLRTKNYGYTF. The CDR3, as DNA: TGTGCCAGCAGTCTCCGGACAAAAAACTATGGCTACACCTTC.

The chain carries TRBV6-5 and TRBJ1-2; possible D gene TRBD1, 6 bases. The V gene lost 4 bases and the J gene lost 4 bases, with 10 bases spanning the gap. Germline assignment: CDR1 MNHEY and CDR2 SVGAGI. The CDR3 is 13 amino acids. This CDR3 reads CASSSPGVYGYTF. CDR3 coding DNA: TGTGCCAGCAGTTCTCCAGGGGTCTATGGCTACACCTTC.

This chain connects TRBV9 to TRBJ1-3; D unresolved. The V end lost 3 bases, the J end lost 7 bases, and 8 bases lay between the germline ends. Germline V gene lookup returns CDR1 SGDLS and CDR2 YYNGEE. The CDR3 covers 12 residues. DNA for the CDR3: TGTGCCAGCAGCGCAGGATTTAACACCATATATTTT. Translating it yields CASSAGFNTIYF.